Following are 25 T cell receptor beta chains from one sample sequenced in a study of beta chain features in type 1 diabetes. Overall study results and limits: In all four CD4+ subsets, TCRB CDR3 length was significantly, moderately reduced in type 1 diabetes.

cDNA synthesis used the whole RNA isolate, giving expressed TCRB sequences. Data came from immunoSEQ multiplex PCR; TCRdb stores just in-frame clones and leaves some out. The table includes 250,000 to 350,000 clones, roughly an eighth detected once. Their cognate antigens are unknown. The material sequenced was naive CD4+ T cells from blood. These receptor sequences come from a young man with type 1 diabetes.

This clone was seen a few times. The rearrangement joins TRBV15 to TRBJ2-4; D is perhaps TRBD1 (5 bases). CDR1 is LNHNV and CDR2 is YYDKDF in the germline V gene (reference sequence). V was cut by 1 base and J by 2 bases, with 12 bases left in between. This CDR3 is 16 amino acids long. CDR3 coding DNA: TGTGCCACCAGCAGAGGAGACAGAGCGACCAAAAACATTCAGTACTTC. This gives the protein CATSRGDRATKNIQYF.

In its sample, this clone was seen a few times. V usage is TRBV5-1 and J usage is TRBJ2-7, with D tentatively TRBD1 (7 bases). The CDR3 sequence is 15 residues long. V lost 4 bases, J lost 1 base, and 15 bases lay in between. Looked up from germline, CDR1 is SGHRS and CDR2 is YFSETQ. Written as DNA, the CDR3 is TGCGCCAGCAGCCGCGGGACAGAAAGATCCTACGAGCAGTACTTC. This translates into CASSRGTERSYEQYF.

This clone has more than one count but fewer than ten. The chain carries TRBV25-1 and TRBJ2-7, with D uncertain. The CDR3 runs to 11 residues. Deletions cut 4 bases from V and 4 bases from J, with 5 bases between. Germline V gene data show CDR1 as MGHDK and CDR2 as SYGVNS. The CDR3 sequence: CASSVQYEQYF. In nucleotides, the CDR3 is TGTGCCAGCAGTGTGCAGTACGAGCAGTACTTC.

This clone was seen a handful of times. V is TRBV28 and J is TRBJ2-1; the D gene is possibly TRBD1 (6 bases). The V and J ends lost 8 bases and 4 bases respectively, with 21 bases between them. The CDR3 runs 16 residues. In germline, CDR1 is MDHEN, CDR2 SYDVKM. CDR3 protein: CASGRVGQMSYNEQFF. The CDR3 DNA follows: TGTGCCAGCGGACGGGTCGGACAGATGAGTTACAATGAGCAGTTCTTC.

This clone was seen a handful of times. The same CDR3 arises from other DNA sequences in this sample as well. The gene calls are TRBV29-1 and TRBJ1-3, with no clear D. The germline gives CDR1 SQVTM, CDR2 ANQGSEA. V was cut by 4 bases and J by 4 bases, with 8 bases left in between. This CDR3 contains 12 residues. The DNA of the CDR3 is TGCAGCGTTGGAGGTGGCGGAAACACCATATATTTT. This encodes CSVGGGGNTIYF.

The chain employs TRBV9 and TRBJ2-3; 7 bases are shared with TRBD2. CDR1 and CDR2 (germline): SGDLS, YYNGEE. V gave up 7 bases and J gave up 1 base; unmatched junction bases: 15. This CDR3 has 17 amino acids. CDR3 loop: CASAGGMGGSGTDTQYF. DNA for the CDR3: TGTGCCAGCGCTGGTGGGATGGGCGGGAGCGGCACAGATACGCAGTATTTT. The full variable domain, in which reference TRBV9 and TRBJ2-3 provide the parts outside the CDR3, is DSGVTQTPKHLITATGQRVTLRCSPRSGDLSVYWYQQSLDQGLQFLIQYYNGEERAKGNILERFSAQQFPDLHSELNLSSLELGDSALYFCASAGGMGGSGTDTQYFGPGTRLTVL.

The chain joins TRBV29-1 to TRBJ1-2, with a possible D match to TRBD1 (6 bases). CDR1 SQVTM and CDR2 ANQGSEA come from the germline V gene. Trimming shortened V by 5 bases and J by 1 base, and 8 bases separated the two germline ends. The CDR3 has 12 residues. The CDR3: CSVSQGNYGYTF. The DNA for the CDR3 is TGCAGCGTTTCACAGGGTAACTATGGCTACACCTTC.

Only a few counts were recorded for this clone. This sequence joins TRBV28 and TRBJ2-7; 8 bases match TRBD1. The ends lost 3 bases at V and 3 bases at J; junction bases unmatched: 7. The length of the CDR3 is 15 residues. The germline CDR1 and CDR2 sequences are MDHEN and SYDVKM. The CDR3: CASSFWTGSSYEQYF. CDR3 DNA sequence: TGTGCCAGCAGTTTCTGGACAGGGTCTAGCTACGAGCAGTACTTC.

This clone was picked up a small number of times. V and J are TRBV4-3 and TRBJ1-4; no clear D. V gave up 0 bases and J gave up 2 bases, with 10 bases separating them. Germline values: CDR1 LGHNA, CDR2 YSLEER. CDR3 length equals 16 residues. The CDR3 nucleotides are TGCGCCAGCAGCCAAGATGTCAGGCCGACTAATGAAAAACTGTTTTTT. This encodes CASSQDVRPTNEKLFF.

This sequence joins TRBV4-3 and TRBJ1-5; D gene ambiguous. This CDR3 region has 14 residues. V lost 2 bases and J lost 5, with 10 bases in between. In germline, CDR1 is LGHNA, CDR2 YSLEER. The CDR3 bases are TGCGCCAGCAGCCAACAGAAAGAGGATCAGCCCCAGCATTTT. Encoded protein: CASSQQKEDQPQHF.

This chain joins TRBV10-3 and TRBJ2-4, with D perhaps TRBD1 (6 bases). Germline values: CDR1 ENHRY, CDR2 SYGVKD. The ends were cut back, 5 bases at V and 1 base at J, with 12 bases in the middle. CDR3 length: 15 residues. CDR3 in amino acids: CAISTTRGAKNIQYF. The CDR3 nucleotides read TGTGCCATCAGTACAACCAGGGGTGCCAAAAACATTCAGTACTTC.

A few counts support this clone. The V and J genes are TRBV11-1 and TRBJ2-3; TRBD2 might be the D (6 bases). CDR3 length: 14 residues. V was cut by 10 bases and J by 3 bases, with 17 bases left in between. The germline V gene has CDR1 SGHAT and CDR2 FQDESV (reference sequence). CDR3 coding DNA: TGTGCCACCCGTCAGACTAGGACGACAGATACGCAGTATTTT. It translates to CATRQTRTTDTQYF.

The CDR3 DNA follows: TGTGCCAGCTCACCGGCAGGGTTAAGTGGCTACACCTTC. Translation gives CASSPAGLSGYTF. J is TRBJ1-2 and V is TRBV18; maybe TRBD1 (5 bases). The CDR3 runs to 13 residues. Trimming cost V 3 bases and J 7 bases, with 12 bases left between them. Germline CDR1 KGHSH, CDR2 LQKENI.

The chain carries TRBV19 and TRBJ1-2, with D possibly being TRBD1 (6 bases). V lost 3 bases to trimming and J lost 0 bases, with 8 bases between them. The germline gives CDR1 LNHDA, CDR2 SQIVND (reference sequence). The CDR3 consists of 14 residues. The CDR3 nucleotides read TGTGCCAGTAGTATCCGGACAGCTAACTATGGCTACACCTTC. Residues: CASSIRTANYGYTF.

This clone was counted between two and nine times. This chain joins TRBV9 and TRBJ1-2; 7 nucleotides align to TRBD1. The CDR3 covers 14 residues. Trimming cost V 0 bases and J 4 bases; bases outside gene matches: 3. Germline loops: CDR1 SGDLS, CDR2 YYNGEE. The CDR3 loop is CASSVGDRAYGYTF. CDR3 in DNA: TGTGCCAGCAGCGTAGGAGACAGGGCCTATGGCTACACCTTC.

This chain connects TRBV7-2 to TRBJ2-7; D is unclear. The CDR3 extends over 15 amino acids. CDR1 SGHTA and CDR2 FQGNSA come from the germline V gene. The V end was cut by 5 bases, the J end by 0 bases, with 14 bases between. CDR3 DNA: TGTGCCAGCAGCCCGGCCCGGGTGAGCTCCTACGAGCAGTACTTC. This encodes CASSPARVSSYEQYF.

This clone was picked up a small number of times. This chain uses TRBV5-6 with TRBJ1-5; 9 bases agree with TRBD1. CDR3 length: 16 residues. The germline V gene has CDR1 SGHDT and CDR2 YYEEEE. The junction had 6 bases not matched to a gene; V was cut back by 2 bases and J by 3 bases. The CDR3 DNA reads as TGTGCCAGCAGCTTCCGGGACAGGGTGTCCAATCAGCCCCAGCATTTT. Translating it yields CASSFRDRVSNQPQHF.

V usage is TRBV28 and J usage is TRBJ1-1; D unclear. This CDR3 region has 12 residues. Deletions cut 5 bases from V and 5 bases from J, with 9 bases between. Germline CDR1 reads MDHEN; CDR2 reads SYDVKM. The DNA for the CDR3 is TGTGCCAGCAGTACTCCGTGGACTGAAGCTTTCTTT. It yields the protein CASSTPWTEAFF.

The V and J genes are TRBV18 and TRBJ2-1; 13 bases line up with TRBD2. J was trimmed by 0 bases and V by 6 bases; bases with no gene match: 2. The CDR3 is 16 residues long. Per the germline V gene, CDR1 is KGHSH and CDR2 is LQKENI. As DNA, the CDR3 is TGTGCCAGCTCTTGGACTAGCGGGAGCTCCTACAATGAGCAGTTCTTC. Protein product: CASSWTSGSSYNEQFF. The full variable domain, with the rest looked up from reference TRBV18 and TRBJ2-1, is NAGVMQNPRHLVRRRGQEARLRCSPMKGHSHVYWYRQLPEEGLKFMVYLQKENIIDESGMPKERFSAEFPKEGPSILRIQQVVRGDSAAYFCASSWTSGSSYNEQFFGPGTRLTVL.

This sequence joins TRBV29-1 and TRBJ2-5; D ambiguous. The germline gives CDR1 SQVTM, CDR2 ANQGSEA. Trimming pared 7 bases from V and 1 base from J, leaving 13 bases between. The CDR3 has 13 residues. The DNA of the CDR3 is TGCAGCGCCATAAACGCGCTCCAAGAGACCCAGTACTTC. Its protein product is CSAINALQETQYF.

In regard to this clone: This sample includes further DNA sequences coding for the same CDR3. The chain links TRBV18 to TRBJ2-1; the match to TRBD2 covers 10 bases. The CDR3 is 15 amino acids. CDR1 and CDR2 from the germline V gene are KGHSH and LQKENI. With 2 bases clipped from V and 6 bases from J, the junction kept 4 bases outside the gene matches. Written as DNA, the CDR3 is TGTGCCAGCTCACCAGGGCTAGCGGGAGTCAATGAGCAGTTCTTC. Protein sequence: CASSPGLAGVNEQFF.

This clone has just a few counts. The CDR3 reads CAWTGTGGRRTEAFF. The CDR3 DNA follows: TGTGCCTGGACGGGGACAGGGGGCAGAAGGACTGAAGCTTTCTTT. The chain uses TRBV30 and TRBJ1-1, with 12 bases matching TRBD1. Unmatched junction bases numbered 8, after V lost 4 bases and J lost 5 bases. The length of the CDR3 is 15 residues. Germline values: CDR1 GTSNPN, CDR2 SVGIG (reference sequence).

The CDR3 bases are TGTGCCAGCTTAAGCCGGGACAGATCTGGCTACACCTTC. As protein: CASLSRDRSGYTF. J is TRBJ1-2 and V is TRBV28; 7 bases are shared with TRBD1. Trimming took 8 bases from V and 7 from J; bases not matched to a gene: 10. Germline CDR1 is MDHEN and CDR2 is SYDVKM. CDR3 length equals 13 residues.

The rearrangement uses TRBV7-2 and TRBJ2-2; D is possibly TRBD2 (7 bases). Per the germline V gene, CDR1 is SGHTA and CDR2 is FQGNSA. The CDR3 covers 17 residues. Deletions cut 5 bases from V and 1 base from J, with 17 bases between. Here the CDR3 DNA reads TGTGCCAGCAGCCCCCGGTTGCGGGGGCGGAACACCGGGGAGCTGTTTTTT. Amino acids: CASSPRLRGRNTGELFF.

This chain links TRBV5-1 with TRBJ1-2; D is undetermined. V was pared by 1 base and J by 2 bases, with 6 bases between. CDR1 is SGHRS and CDR2 is YFSETQ in the germline V gene. This CDR3 has 13 residues. CDR3 region: CASSLSANYGYTF. In DNA, the CDR3 is TGCGCCAGCAGCTTGAGCGCCAACTATGGCTACACCTTC.